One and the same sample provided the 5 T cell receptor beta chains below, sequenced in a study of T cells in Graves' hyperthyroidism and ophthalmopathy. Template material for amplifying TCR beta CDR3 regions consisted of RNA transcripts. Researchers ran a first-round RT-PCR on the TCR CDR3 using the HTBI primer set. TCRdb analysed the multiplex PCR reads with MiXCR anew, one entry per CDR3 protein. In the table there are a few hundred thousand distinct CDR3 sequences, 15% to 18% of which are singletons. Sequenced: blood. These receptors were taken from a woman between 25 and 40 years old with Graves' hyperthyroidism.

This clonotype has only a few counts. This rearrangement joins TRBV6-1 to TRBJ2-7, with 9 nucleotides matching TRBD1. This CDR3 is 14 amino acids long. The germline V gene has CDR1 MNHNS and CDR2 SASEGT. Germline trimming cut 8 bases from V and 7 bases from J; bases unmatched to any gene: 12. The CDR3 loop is CASRPGQGLYEQYF. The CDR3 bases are TGTGCCAGCCGACCGGGACAGGGTTTGTATGAGCAGTACTTC.

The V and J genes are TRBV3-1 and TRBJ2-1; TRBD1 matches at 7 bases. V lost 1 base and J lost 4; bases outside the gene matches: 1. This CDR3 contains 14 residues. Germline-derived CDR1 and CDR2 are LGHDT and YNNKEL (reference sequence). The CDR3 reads CASSQAQGYNEQFF. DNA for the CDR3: TGTGCCAGCAGCCAAGCACAGGGGTACAATGAGCAGTTCTTC.

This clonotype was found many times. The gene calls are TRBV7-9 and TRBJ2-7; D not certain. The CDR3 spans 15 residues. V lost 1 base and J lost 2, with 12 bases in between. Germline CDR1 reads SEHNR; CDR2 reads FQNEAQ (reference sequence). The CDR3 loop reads CASSLGSGNPYEQYF. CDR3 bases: TGTGCCAGCAGCTTAGGCAGTGGGAACCCCTACGAGCAGTACTTC.

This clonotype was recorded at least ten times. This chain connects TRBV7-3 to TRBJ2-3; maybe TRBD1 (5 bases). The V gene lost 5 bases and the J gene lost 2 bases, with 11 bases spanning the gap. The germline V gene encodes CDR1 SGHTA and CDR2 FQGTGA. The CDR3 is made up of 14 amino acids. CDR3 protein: CASSLGAATDTQYF. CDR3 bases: TGTGCCAGCAGCCTAGGGGCGGCCACAGATACGCAGTATTTT.

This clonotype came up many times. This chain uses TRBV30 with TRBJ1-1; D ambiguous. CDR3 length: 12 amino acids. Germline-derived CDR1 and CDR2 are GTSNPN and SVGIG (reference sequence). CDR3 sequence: CATETQNTEAFF. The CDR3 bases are TGTGCTACTGAGACCCAGAACACTGAAGCTTTCTTT.